This TCR beta chain stems from a study of somatic mutations in cytotoxic T cells in rheumatoid arthritis. The repertoire was sequenced with immunoSEQ multiplex PCR; TCRdb's copy has only in-frame clones and lacks some. The table records some 40,000 clones, around 80% of them present only once. The V gene's germline CDR1 is LNHNV and CDR2 YYDKDF (reference sequence). Trimming cost V 2 bases and J 4 bases; bases outside gene matches: 5. The CDR3 is 15 amino acids. Study-wide results and limits: About an eighth of the roughly 60 patients had a largest CD8+ clone above 20% of CD8+ cells.

Details on this clone: Its antigen remains unknown.

Purity of the CD4+ and CD8+ cells, isolated by positive magnetic bead selection, was checked by flow cytometry. This receptor was taken from a man between 40 and 49 years old in good health. Material: CD8+ T cells sorted from blood. This chain connects TRBV15 to TRBJ1-5; 7 bases fit TRBD1. The CDR3 is CATSRQGGANQPQHF. CDR3 bases: TGTGCCACCAGCAGACAGGGGGGCGCAAATCAGCCCCAGCATTTT. Looking up the rest from reference TRBV15 and TRBJ1-5 gives the full variable domain: DAMVIQNPRYQVTQFGKPVTLSCSQTLNHNVMYWYQQKSSQAPKLLFHYYDKDFNNEADTPDNFQSRRPNTSFCFLDIRSPGLGDTAMYLCATSRQGGANQPQHFGDGTRLSIL.